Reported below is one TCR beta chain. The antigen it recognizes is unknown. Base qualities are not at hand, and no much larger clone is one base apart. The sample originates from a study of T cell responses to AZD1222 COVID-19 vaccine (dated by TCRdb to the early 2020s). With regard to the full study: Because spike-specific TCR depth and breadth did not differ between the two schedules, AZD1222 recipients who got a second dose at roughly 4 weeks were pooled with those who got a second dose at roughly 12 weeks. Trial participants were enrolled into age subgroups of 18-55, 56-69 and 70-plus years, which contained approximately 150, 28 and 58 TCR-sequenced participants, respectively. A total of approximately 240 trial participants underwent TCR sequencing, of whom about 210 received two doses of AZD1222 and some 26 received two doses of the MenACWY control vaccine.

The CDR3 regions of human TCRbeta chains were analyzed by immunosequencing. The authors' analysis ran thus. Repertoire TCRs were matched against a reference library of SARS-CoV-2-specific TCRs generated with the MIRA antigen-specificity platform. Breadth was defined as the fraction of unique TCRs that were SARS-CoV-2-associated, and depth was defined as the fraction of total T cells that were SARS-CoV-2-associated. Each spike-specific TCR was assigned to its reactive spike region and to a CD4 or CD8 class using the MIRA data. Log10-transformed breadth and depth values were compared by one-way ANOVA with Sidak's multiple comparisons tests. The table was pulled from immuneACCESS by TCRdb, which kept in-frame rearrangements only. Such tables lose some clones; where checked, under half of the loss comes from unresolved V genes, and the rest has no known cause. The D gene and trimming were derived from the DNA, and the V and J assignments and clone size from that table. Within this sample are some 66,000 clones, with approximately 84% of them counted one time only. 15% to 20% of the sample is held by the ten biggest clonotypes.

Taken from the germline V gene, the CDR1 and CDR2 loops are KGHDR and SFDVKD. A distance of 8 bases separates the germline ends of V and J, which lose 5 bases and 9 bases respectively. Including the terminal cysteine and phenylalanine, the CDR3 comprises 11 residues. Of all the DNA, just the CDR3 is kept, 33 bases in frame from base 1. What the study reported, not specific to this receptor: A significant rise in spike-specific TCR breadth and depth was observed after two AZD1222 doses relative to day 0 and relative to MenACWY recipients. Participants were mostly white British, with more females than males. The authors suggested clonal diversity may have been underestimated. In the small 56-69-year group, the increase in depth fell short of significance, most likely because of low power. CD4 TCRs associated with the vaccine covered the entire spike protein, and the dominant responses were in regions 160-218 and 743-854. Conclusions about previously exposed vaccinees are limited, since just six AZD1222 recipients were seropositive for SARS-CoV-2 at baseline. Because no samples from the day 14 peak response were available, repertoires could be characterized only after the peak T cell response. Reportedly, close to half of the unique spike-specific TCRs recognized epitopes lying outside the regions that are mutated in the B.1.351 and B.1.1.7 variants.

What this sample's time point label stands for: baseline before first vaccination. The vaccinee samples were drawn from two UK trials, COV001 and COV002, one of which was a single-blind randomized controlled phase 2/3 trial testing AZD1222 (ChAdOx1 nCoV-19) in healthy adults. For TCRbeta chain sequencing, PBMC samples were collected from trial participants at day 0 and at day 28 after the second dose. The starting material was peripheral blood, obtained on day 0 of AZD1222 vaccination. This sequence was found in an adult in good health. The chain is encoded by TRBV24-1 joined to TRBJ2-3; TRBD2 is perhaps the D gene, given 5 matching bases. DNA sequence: TGTGCCACCAGTGTCGGCGGGACGCAGTATTTT. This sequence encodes CATSVGGTQYF.